This passage covers 3 T cell receptor beta chains from one sample sequenced in a study of T cells in women clearing cervical HPV infection. The data were produced by immunoSEQ multiplex PCR, yet TCRdb's version contains in-frame clones alone and is incomplete. This sample's clone table lists around 28,000 clones. The sequenced material came from blood buffy coat. Every receptor here comes from a woman between 18 and 70 years old with a cervical HPV16 infection that either progressed to CIN3+ or cleared (not recorded which).

With respect to this clone: The read terminates 3 residues before the CDR3 end, so the remaining end is supplied by the germline J gene. V is TRBV28 and J is TRBJ2-1, with 11 bases aligning to TRBD2. Germline CDR1 is MDHEN and CDR2 is SYDVKM. CDR3 size: 18 residues. The V and J ends lost 10 bases and 0 bases, in that order; junction bases with no gene match: 14. The CDR3 DNA, read in part, is TGTGCCAACAGCCCCACTAGCGGGGGATCAAGCTCCTACAATGAG. Protein: CANSPTSGGSSSYNE. Given in full, the CDR3 is CANSPTSGGSSSYNEQFF.

Comments on this clone: The CDR3 end lies 3 residues beyond the end of the read and is filled in from the germline J gene. The chain couples TRBV5-4 to TRBJ1-4; tentatively, D is TRBD1 (6 bases). Trimming removed 4 bases at V and 8 bases at J, with 15 bases between. Germline values: CDR1 SGHNT, CDR2 YYREEE (reference sequence). CDR3 length: 14 amino acids. The CDR3 spells CASSQGTVEEKLFF. CDR3 DNA (partial): TGTGCCAGCAGCCAGGGGACGGTGGAGGAAAAA.

Remarks on this clone: The read falls 3 residues short of the CDR3 end, and the missing part is taken from the germline J gene. The chain recombines TRBV2 with TRBJ1-5; the match to TRBD1 covers 8 bases. J lost 9 bases, V lost 6 bases, and 13 bases had no gene match. The germline CDR1 and CDR2 sequences are SNHLY and FYNNEI. The CDR3 is made up of 15 amino acids. The chain's CDR3 is CASSREGQALLPQHF. Incomplete CDR3 DNA: TGTGCCAGCAGCAGGGAGGGACAGGCCCTTCTGCCC.